Described below is a single T cell receptor (beta chain) sequence and its context. Its target antigen remains unknown. It has no much larger one-base neighbor in the sample; base qualities were not kept. The entry originates in a study of blood T cell repertoires in COVID-19 (TCRdb year 2020). Turning to the overall study: Samples covering the acute and convalescent phases of COVID-19 were provided by collaborators in the United States, Italy and Spain. The prospective study material was composed of cDNA or gDNA derived from T cells, B-cell-depleted T cells, or PBMCs. The dataset comprised deeply sampled blood TCRbeta repertoires from subjects exposed to, actively infected with, or recovered from COVID-19. The repertoires were released in a freely available public database intended as a resource for research on the immune response to SARS-CoV-2. Samples came from the ongoing ImmuneRACE study (first 160 participants) plus 1,254 subjects from 6 global collaborators. The sample metadata nearly always contained a de-identified subject ID, COVID-19 status, age in years and sex. Where available, HLA class I and class II types were obtained from metadata supplied by the sample provider rather than from assay-based typing. Findings and caveats that apply to the study as a whole: The quantity of clinical and demographic metadata differed by source and by participant and was supplied without curation.

TCRbeta CDR3 regions were amplified from genomic DNA using the immunoSEQ Assay, a bias-controlled multiplex PCR. Under the source paper's analysis protocol: Nucleated cell counts per sample were estimated from amplification of reference gene primers within the assay. To quantify the absolute abundance of each unique TCRbeta CDR3 rearrangement, sequence reads were collapsed and filtered. For each sample, productive Simpson clonality was calculated as the square root of Simpson's diversity index across productive rearrangements. As stored in TCRdb, this immuneACCESS dataset retains in-frame rearrangements with V and J assigned. A fraction of the clones does not appear; measured against another copy, unresolved V genes explain less than half of the discrepancy, and the remainder lacks a known reason. V and J calls plus clone size are reproduced from that table; the DNA served to infer D and trimming. The table for this sample lists fewer than 200,000 clones; 60% to 85% of them were counted only once. Roughly 2.8% of the sample is taken by the ten largest.

Collaborating institutions collected whole blood in K2EDTA tubes following their own protocols. For TCRbeta analysis, collaborator samples were shipped as frozen whole blood, as isolated PBMCs, or as DNA extracted from either sample type. Trimming accounts for 0 bases at V and 2 bases at J, while the number of junction bases matched to no gene is 0. The CDR3 numbers 15 residues from cysteine through phenylalanine. Only the CDR3 DNA is retained, 45 bases long and in frame from the first base. The germline V gene (reference sequence) specifies SEHNR as CDR1 and FQNEAQ as CDR2. The sample comprised peripheral blood. This receptor chain uses TRBV7-9 and TRBJ2-1, and TRBD1 matches 8 of the central bases. This clonotype was obtained from a man aged 65-85 years with acute or convalescent COVID-19. The CDR3 has the sequence CASSLATGAYNEQFF. Read as DNA, the sequence is TGTGCCAGCAGCTTAGCGACAGGGGCCTACAATGAGCAGTTCTTC. The full variable domain, completed from the reference TRBV7-9 and TRBJ2-1 proteins outside the CDR3, reads DTGVSQNPRHKITKRGQNVTFRCDPISEHNRLYWYRQTLGQGPEFLTYFQNEAQLEKSRLLSDRFSAERPKGSFSTLEIQRTEQGDSAMYLCASSLATGAYNEQFFGPGTRLTVL.